The T cell receptor beta chain described here comes from a study of HIV-infected patients and healthy controls. V lost 8 bases to trimming and J lost 6 bases, with 16 bases between them. Germline V CDR1 and CDR2: MNHEY, SVGAGI. The CDR3 length is 13 residues. Details on this clonotype: The antigen remains undetermined.

Around 450 ng RNA was reverse transcribed with alpha and beta constant-region primers. Alpha and beta chain libraries were made separately by chain-specific third strand synthesis with multiplexing indices. The library had 12-nucleotide molecular identifiers formed by two random hexamers joined together. TCRdb reprocessed the 5' RACE reads with MiXCR, giving one entry per CDR3 protein. The sample carries tens of thousands of distinct CDR3 sequences, 7.5% to 10% recorded once. Study-wide results and caveats: During therapy, HIV-associated CDR3s fell significantly in frequency, while CMV-associated CDR3s did not change significantly. HIV+ repertoires were severely depleted of MAIT alpha-chain CDR3s, unlike healthy controls. Only sixteen HIV-infected individuals were processed, a major limit on how widely findings apply.

The repertoire came from unfractionated whole blood and reflected all unsorted peripheral T cells. This chain links TRBV6-5 with TRBJ1-2; possible D gene TRBD1, 5 bases. Sample: blood. The source of this sequence is an adult in good health. The CDR3 DNA sequence: TGTGCCAGCTCCTTCAACCGGGGGGATGGCTACACCTTC. Translating gives CASSFNRGDGYTF.